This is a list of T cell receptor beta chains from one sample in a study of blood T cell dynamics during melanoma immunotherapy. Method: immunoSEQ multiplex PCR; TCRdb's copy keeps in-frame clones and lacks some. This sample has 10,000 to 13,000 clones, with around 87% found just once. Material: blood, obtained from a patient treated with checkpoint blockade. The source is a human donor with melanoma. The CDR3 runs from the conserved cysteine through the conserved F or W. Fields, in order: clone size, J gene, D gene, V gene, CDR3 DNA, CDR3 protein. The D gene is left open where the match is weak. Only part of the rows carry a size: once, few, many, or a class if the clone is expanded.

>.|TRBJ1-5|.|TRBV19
TGTGCCAGTAGTATAGAAAATATCGGCAATCAGCCCCAGCATTTT
CASSIENIGNQPQHF
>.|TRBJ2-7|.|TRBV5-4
TGTGCCAGCAGCTTGGGGGGGCGCTACGAGCAGTACTTC
CASSLGGRYEQYF
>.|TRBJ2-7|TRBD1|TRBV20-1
TGCAGTGGACAGGGGGGCGTCGAGCAGTACTTC
CSGQGGVEQYF
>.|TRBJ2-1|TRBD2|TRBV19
TGTGCCAGTAGTCTCCCCACTAGCGGGGGAGCTTACAATGAGCAGTTCTTC
CASSLPTSGGAYNEQFF
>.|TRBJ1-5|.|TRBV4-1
TGCGCCAGCAGCCAAGGCAGGGGAGGTCAGCCCCAGCATTTT
CASSQGRGGQPQHF
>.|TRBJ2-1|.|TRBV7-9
TGTGCCGGGATGGTAGGTGGGGGGCGGTACAATGAGCAGTTCTTC
CAGMVGGGRYNEQFF
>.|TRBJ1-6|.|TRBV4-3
TGCGCCAGCAGCCAAGGTAGCGGCTCACCCCTCCACTTT
CASSQGSGSPLHF
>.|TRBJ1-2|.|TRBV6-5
TGTGCCAGCAGACCGCGGGGGGGAAACACCAGCCCCGGCACCTTC
CASRPRGGNTSPGTF
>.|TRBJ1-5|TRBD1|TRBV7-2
TGTGCCAGCAGCACCGACAGGGGTCAGCCCCAGCATTTT
CASSTDRGQPQHF
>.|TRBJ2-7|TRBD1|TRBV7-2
TGTGCCAGCAGCCCGGCGGGACAGGGTTACGAGCAGTACTTC
CASSPAGQGYEQYF
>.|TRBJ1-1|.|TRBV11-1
TGTGCCAGCAGCTTAAGAGGGTCCAACACTGAAGCTTTCTTT
CASSLRGSNTEAFF
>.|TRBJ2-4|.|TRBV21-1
TGTGCCAGCAGCATCCAACTAGCGATAGCCAAAAACATTCAGTACTTC
CASSIQLAIAKNIQYF
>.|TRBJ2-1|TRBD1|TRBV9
TGTGCCAGCAGCGCCTCCGGGACAGTCTACAATGAGCAGTTCTTC
CASSASGTVYNEQFF
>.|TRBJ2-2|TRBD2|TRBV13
TGTGCCAGCAGCAGCGGGACTAGCGGGGGGGCTTGGACCGGGGAGCTGTTTTTT
CASSSGTSGGAWTGELFF
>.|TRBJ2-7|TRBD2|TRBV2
TGTGCCAGCAGTGACCTAGCGGGGCTCAGCTCCTACGAGCAGTACTTC
CASSDLAGLSSYEQYF
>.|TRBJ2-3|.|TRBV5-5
TGTGCCAGCAGCTCGACCCTCCCAGCGGACGTCACAGATACGCAGTATTTT
CASSSTLPADVTDTQYF
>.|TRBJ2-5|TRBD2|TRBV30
TGTGCCTGGGGACTAGATAGGACCCAGTACTTC
CAWGLDRTQYF
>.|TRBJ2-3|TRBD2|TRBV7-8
TGTGCCAGCAGCCGAGGCTGGGGAGGGGCAGATACGCAGTATTTT
CASSRGWGGADTQYF
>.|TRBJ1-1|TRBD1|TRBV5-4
TGTGCCAGCAGCGGCTCCGGGACAGAGTATGAAGCTTTCTTT
CASSGSGTEYEAFF
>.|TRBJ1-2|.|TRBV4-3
TGCGCCAGCAGCCAAGATGATGGGGGGGCAAACTATGGCTACACCTTC
CASSQDDGGANYGYTF
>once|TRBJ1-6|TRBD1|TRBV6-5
TGTGCCAGCAGTTCTAACAGGGGGGTCAATTCACCCCTCCACTTT
CASSSNRGVNSPLHF
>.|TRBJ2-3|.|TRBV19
TGTGCCAGTAGTATGACAGGACAAACCAACACAGATACGCAGTATTTT
CASSMTGQTNTDTQYF
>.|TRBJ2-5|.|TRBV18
TGTGCCAGCTCACCACCCGGGACATCGTACCAAGAGACCCAGTACTTC
CASSPPGTSYQETQYF
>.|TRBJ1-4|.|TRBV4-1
TGCGCCAGCAGCCAGGGACCGACTGCAACTAATGAAAAACTGTTTTTT
CASSQGPTATNEKLFF
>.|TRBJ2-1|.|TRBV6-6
TGTGCCAGCAGTTACTCGGGCCAGCGGGATGAGCAGTTCTTC
CASSYSGQRDEQFF
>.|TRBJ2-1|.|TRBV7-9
TGTGCCAGCAGACAGTTCGATGAGCAGTTCTTC
CASRQFDEQFF
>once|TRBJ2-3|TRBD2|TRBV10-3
TGTGCCATCAGGTCGGCGGGGGTCCATACAGATACGCAGTATTTT
CAIRSAGVHTDTQYF
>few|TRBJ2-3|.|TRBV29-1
TGCAGCGTTGGCGAGGGAACAGATACGCAGTATTTT
CSVGEGTDTQYF
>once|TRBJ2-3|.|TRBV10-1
TGCGCCAGCAGTGAGGGGGCTACAAACACAGATACGCAGTATTTT
CASSEGATNTDTQYF
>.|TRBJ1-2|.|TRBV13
TGTGCCAGCAGTGTCCAGGGGACCATGGTCGGTTATGGCTACACCTTC
CASSVQGTMVGYGYTF
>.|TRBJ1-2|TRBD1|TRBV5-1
TGCGCCAGCAGCTTGGGAGGACAGGGGGCGCGGGATGGCTACACCTTC
CASSLGGQGARDGYTF
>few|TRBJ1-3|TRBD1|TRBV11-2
TGTGCCAGCAGCTTAGGCGGGGACAGTGGAAACACCATATATTTT
CASSLGGDSGNTIYF